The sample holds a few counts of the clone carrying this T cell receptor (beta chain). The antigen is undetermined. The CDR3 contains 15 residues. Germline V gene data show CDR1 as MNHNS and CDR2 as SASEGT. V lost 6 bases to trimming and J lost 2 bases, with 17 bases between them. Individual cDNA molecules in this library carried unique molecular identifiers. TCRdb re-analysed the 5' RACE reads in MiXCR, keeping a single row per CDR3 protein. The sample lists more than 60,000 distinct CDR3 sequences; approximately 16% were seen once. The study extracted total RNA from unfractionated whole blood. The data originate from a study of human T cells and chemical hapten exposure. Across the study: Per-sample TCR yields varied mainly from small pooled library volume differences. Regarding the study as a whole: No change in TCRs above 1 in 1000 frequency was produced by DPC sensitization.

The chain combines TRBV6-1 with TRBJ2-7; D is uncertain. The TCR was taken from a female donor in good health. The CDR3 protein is CASSSVRGPTYEQYF. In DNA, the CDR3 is TGTGCCAGCAGCTCGGTGAGAGGTCCCACCTACGAGCAGTACTTC.